One and the same sample provided the 21 T cell receptor beta chains below, sequenced in a study of Tregs in tolerant kidney transplant recipients. The method was immunoSEQ multiplex PCR; TCRdb's version includes in-frame clones alone and lacks a portion of them. The profile shows about 240,000 clones, roughly four fifths of them singletons. Sequences were obtained from CD4+ T cells from blood. The receptors shown here come from a human donor in good health.

CDR3 bases: TGCGCCAGCAGGTCTTGGACTAGCGCGTACGAGCAGTACTTC. This sequence encodes CASRSWTSAYEQYF. J is TRBJ2-7 and V is TRBV5-1; 9 nucleotides match TRBD2. The CDR3 is 14 residues long. V was clipped by 5 bases and J by 4 bases; unmatched bases: 7. Germline-derived CDR1 and CDR2 are SGHRS and YFSETQ.

J is TRBJ1-4 and V is TRBV2; D ambiguous. Germline CDR1 and CDR2: SNHLY and FYNNEI. The CDR3 contains 14 residues. Trimming took 4 bases from V and 8 from J, leaving 14 bases between them. The CDR3 loop is CASSGLGKREKLFF. CDR3 sequence (DNA): TGTGCCAGCAGTGGACTGGGTAAGAGGGAAAAACTGTTTTTT.

This clone was found a few times. V gene TRBV19 combines with J gene TRBJ1-2; D is unresolved. V was clipped by 1 base and J by 5 bases, with 8 bases between them. Germline V gives CDR1 LNHDA, CDR2 SQIVND (reference sequence). The CDR3 extends over 13 amino acids. For the CDR3, the DNA is TGTGCCAGTAGTATAGGGCCGACTTATGGCTACACCTTC. Translating it yields CASSIGPTYGYTF.

V usage is TRBV4-1 and J usage is TRBJ2-7; TRBD1 matches 11 bases. CDR1 MGHRA and CDR2 YSYEKL come from the germline V gene. The trim removed 5 bases at V and 10 bases at J, leaving 4 bases unmatched. There are 12 residues in the CDR3. CDR3 in DNA: TGCGCCAGCAGCGGGACAGGGGGTAACCAGTACTTC. It yields the protein CASSGTGGNQYF.

This chain uses TRBV13 with TRBJ2-7; possibly TRBD2 for D (6 bases). V shed 5 bases and J shed 6 bases, with 23 bases lying between them. The germline V gene has CDR1 PRHDT and CDR2 FYEKMQ (reference sequence). The CDR3 contains 16 residues. The CDR3 region has the DNA TGTGCCAGCAGCACCTGGACTACCAGAAACTCATCCGAGCAGTACTTC. Its protein is CASSTWTTRNSSEQYF. Variable domain in full (rest from reference TRBV13 and TRBJ2-7): AAGVIQSPRHLIKEKRETATLKCYPIPRHDTVYWYQQGPGQDPQFLISFYEKMQSDKGSIPDRFSAQQFSDYHSELNMSSLELGDSALYFCASSTWTTRNSSEQYFGPGTRLTVT.

The chain joins TRBV29-1 to TRBJ2-7, with D maybe TRBD2 (6 bases). With 6 bases removed from V and 3 bases from J, the gap between germline ends came to 12 bases. CDR1 is SQVTM and CDR2 is ANQGSEA in the germline V gene. The CDR3 runs 12 residues. CDR3 coding DNA: TGCAGCGTGTCGGGACTCCTCTACGAGCAGTACTTC. Its protein product is CSVSGLLYEQYF.

V is TRBV10-3 and J is TRBJ1-6; no firm D call. Germline CDR1 ENHRY, CDR2 SYGVKD. Trimming took off 0 bases at V and 12 bases at J, with 3 bases between the two ends. There are 11 residues in the CDR3. In DNA, the CDR3 is TGTGCCATCAGTGAGTCGGGACCCCTCCACTTT. Translated, it gives CAISESGPLHF.

J is TRBJ2-1 and V is TRBV30; 13 nucleotides match TRBD2. Germline trimming cut 3 bases from V and 0 bases from J; bases unmatched to any gene: 11. CDR3 length equals 19 residues. Germline V lookup: CDR1 GTSNPN, CDR2 SVGIG (reference sequence). The CDR3, as DNA: TGTGCCTGGAGCCAGGGACTAGCGGGAACCCCCAGCTCCTACAATGAGCAGTTCTTC. It codes for CAWSQGLAGTPSSYNEQFF. Drawing the rest from reference TRBV30 and TRBJ2-1, the complete variable domain is SQTIHQWPATLVQPVGSPLSLECTVEGTSNPNLYWYRQAAGRGLQLLFYSVGIGQISSEVPQNLSASRPQDRQFILSSKKLLLSDSGFYLCAWSQGLAGTPSSYNEQFFGPGTRLTVL.

The CDR3 spells CASSKRNRSAEAFF. CDR3 coding DNA: TGTGCCAGCAGCAAAAGAAACAGGTCTGCTGAAGCTTTCTTT. The V call is TRBV21-1, the J call TRBJ1-1; TRBD1 reflects the table's D call only, with no check against the DNA. TRBV21-1 is listed as a pseudogene. This CDR3 contains 14 residues.

The chain links TRBV7-9 to TRBJ2-5, with 10 bases that match TRBD2. V trimming: 0 bases; J trimming: 1 base; junction bases outside the gene matches: 5. CDR1 SEHNR and CDR2 FQNEAQ come from the germline V gene (reference sequence). CDR3 size: 17 residues. The CDR3 is CASSLARSGGIQETQYF. CDR3 DNA sequence: TGTGCCAGCAGCTTAGCGCGTAGCGGGGGGATCCAAGAGACCCAGTACTTC.

This clone has a single count. This chain uses TRBV2 with TRBJ2-1; 8 bases fit TRBD2. The CDR3 loop spans 15 amino acids. V dropped 5 bases and J dropped 3; count of bases not matched to a gene: 6. Germline assignment: CDR1 SNHLY and CDR2 FYNNEI. The CDR3 coding sequence is TGTGCCAGCAGTCACGGGACTAGAAACTACAATGAGCAGTTCTTC. Translation: CASSHGTRNYNEQFF.

This rearrangement joins TRBV14 to TRBJ2-3; possibly TRBD2 for D (5 bases). This CDR3 spans 21 amino acids. V was shortened by 1 base and J by 0 bases, with 26 bases between the two germline ends. CDR1 is SGHDN, CDR2 FVKESK, per germline. Written as DNA, the CDR3 is TGTGCCAGCAGCCAAGCCCCGTTTTCCCGGGTCCCGTTAGCGAGCACAGATACGCAGTATTTT. This codes for CASSQAPFSRVPLASTDTQYF.

This clone has just a few counts. An end of the junction differs from the germline gene, which may be a read error. This rearrangement joins TRBV5-1 to TRBJ2-7; 7 bases align to TRBD2. The length of the CDR3 is 16 residues. Germline V CDR1 and CDR2: SGHRS, YFSETQ. The CDR3 bases are TGCGCCAGCAGCCAATCTAGCGGAGGGCTCTCCTCCGAGCAGTACTTC. Encoded protein: CASSQSSGGLSSEQYF.

This clone was recorded once. An end of the junction differs from the germline gene, which may be a read error. The J gene is TRBJ2-1, the V gene TRBV20-1; unclear D gene. The germline V gene encodes CDR1 DFQATT and CDR2 SNEGSKA (reference sequence). CDR3 size: 10 residues. CDR3 sequence: CSARAGLSLF. The CDR3 DNA reads as TGCAGTGCTAGAGCCGGGCTAAGCCTCTTC.

The V and J genes are TRBV2 and TRBJ2-2; no clear D gene. Germline V gene sequence: CDR1 SNHLY, CDR2 FYNNEI. This CDR3 is built from 15 residues. Trimming removed 5 bases at V and 0 bases at J, with 10 bases between. The CDR3 here is CASSPTRTNTGELFF. The DNA for the CDR3 is TGTGCCAGCAGTCCCACCCGTACGAACACCGGGGAGCTGTTTTTT.

This chain connects TRBV25-1 to TRBJ2-3; D is unclear. Germline CDR1 reads MGHDK; CDR2 reads SYGVNS. V was trimmed by 3 bases and J by 2 bases, leaving 3 bases between them. CDR3 length equals 12 residues. CDR3 loop: CASSDTTDTQYF. Here the CDR3 DNA reads TGTGCCAGCAGTGATACCACAGATACGCAGTATTTT.

The table lists this clone with a count of one. The J gene is TRBJ2-7, the V gene TRBV11-2, with D possibly TRBD2 on 6 matching bases. The germline CDR1 and CDR2 sequences are SGHAT and FQNNGV. The V gene lost 5 bases and the J gene lost 2 bases, with 22 bases spanning the gap. The CDR3 covers 17 residues. CDR3 loop: CASSRGNWGIETYEQYF. The CDR3 DNA reads TGTGCCAGCAGCCGCGGGAATTGGGGGATCGAAACCTACGAGCAGTACTTC.

V and J are TRBV5-8 and TRBJ1-5, with 8 bases that match TRBD1. Losses at the gene ends were 3 bases for V and 7 bases for J; bases not matched to a gene: 6. The germline V gene has CDR1 SGHTS and CDR2 YDEGEE. CDR3 length equals 14 residues. CDR3 nucleotides: TGTGCCAGCAGCTATGACAGGGGTTACCAGCCCCAGCATTTT. Protein: CASSYDRGYQPQHF.

This chain connects TRBV2 to TRBJ1-6; the D gene is possibly TRBD1 (6 bases). The length of the CDR3 is 13 residues. V was clipped by 8 bases and J by 6 bases, with 11 bases between them. CDR1 is SNHLY and CDR2 is FYNNEI in the germline V gene. DNA for the CDR3: TGTGCCAGCGGGGGGGCGGTTAATTCACCCCTCCACTTT. Its translation is CASGGAVNSPLHF. Full variable domain (rest looked up from reference TRBV2 and TRBJ1-6): EPEVTQTPSHQVTQMGQEVILRCVPISNHLYFYWYRQILGQKVEFLVSFYNNEISEKSEIFDDQFSVERPDGSNFTLKIRSTKLEDSAMYFCASGGAVNSPLHFGNGTRLTVT.

The rearrangement joins TRBV7-2 to TRBJ1-1; D is ambiguous. Germline V gene sequence: CDR1 SGHTA, CDR2 FQGNSA. This CDR3 contains 12 residues. Trimming took off 1 base at V and 6 bases at J, with 6 bases between the two ends. The DNA for the CDR3 is TGTGCCAGCAGCTTAGGGGTTCCTGAAGCTTTCTTT. This codes for CASSLGVPEAFF.

This clone appeared once. This chain joins TRBV7-9 and TRBJ2-3, with 9 bases matching TRBD2. CDR1 is SEHNR, CDR2 FQNEAQ, per germline (reference sequence). This CDR3 region has 16 residues. Trimming took 1 base from V and 2 from J; bases not matched to a gene: 4. The CDR3 DNA follows: TGTGCCAGCAGCTTAGTTAGCGGGAGCAACACAGATACGCAGTATTTT. Translation gives CASSLVSGSNTDTQYF.